Below are 15 T cell receptor beta chains sequenced from a single sample in a study of blood T cell repertoires in COVID-19. The method was immunoSEQ multiplex PCR; TCRdb's version includes in-frame clones alone and lacks a portion of them. The repertoire holds over 350,000 clones, approximately 90% seen once, with 4% to 4.5% in the top ten. The source material was peripheral blood. The source of these receptors is a woman aged 25 to 45 with acute or convalescent COVID-19.

The rearrangement links TRBV4-1 to TRBJ2-3; TRBD1 aligns across 7 bases. The CDR3 contains 16 residues. CDR1 is MGHRA and CDR2 is YSYEKL in the germline V gene. The junction had 9 bases not matched to a gene; V was cut back by 4 bases and J by 2 bases. The CDR3 DNA reads TGCGCCAGCAGCCCCCGGACAGGACGTAACACAGATACGCAGTATTTT. Translating gives CASSPRTGRNTDTQYF.

The chain is built from TRBV6-5 and TRBJ2-3; 11 bases match TRBD1. V was clipped by 4 bases and J by 4 bases; unmatched bases: 7. The CDR3 has 16 residues. CDR1 and CDR2 (germline): MNHEY, SVGAGI. As DNA, the CDR3 is TGTGCCAGCAGTTTCCGGGACAGGGGGATCCCAGATACGCAGTATTTT. It yields the protein CASSFRDRGIPDTQYF.

In its sample, this clone was seen once. V and J are TRBV12-3 or TRBV12-4 and TRBJ2-5; TRBD1 is a possible D gene (6 bases). The germline V and J ends were trimmed by 5 bases and 4 bases, with 11 bases remaining between them. The CDR3 is made up of 13 amino acids. The CDR3 region is CASSPNRAETQYF. The CDR3 coding sequence is TGTGCCAGCAGTCCAAACAGGGCAGAGACCCAGTACTTC.

The chain is built from TRBV6-8 and TRBJ2-7, with D possibly being TRBD1 (6 bases). The ends were cut back, 6 bases at V and 6 bases at J, with 36 bases in the middle. CDR3 length equals 20 residues. Germline CDR1 MNHGY, CDR2 SAAAGT. The chain's CDR3 is CASSPTPGHGLIPYFPEQYF. CDR3 bases: TGTGCCAGCAGCCCAACCCCGGGACACGGCCTAATCCCGTATTTCCCCGAGCAGTACTTC.

The chain employs TRBV14 and TRBJ2-7; 8 bases align to TRBD1. V was pared by 4 bases and J by 4 bases, with 3 bases of the junction left unmatched. CDR1 is SGHDN and CDR2 is FVKESK in the germline V gene. This CDR3 has 13 amino acids. CDR3 DNA: TGTGCCAGCAGCCCCTGGACAGGGTACGAGCAGTACTTC. Translating gives CASSPWTGYEQYF.

This chain uses TRBV7-2 with TRBJ2-1; weak D call: TRBD2 (7 bases). Germline-derived CDR1 and CDR2 are SGHTA and FQGNSA. This CDR3 spans 14 amino acids. Trimming took off 3 bases at V and 2 bases at J, with 8 bases between the two ends. The CDR3 reads CASSLRGPYNEQFF. The CDR3 DNA follows: TGTGCCAGCAGCTTGCGGGGGCCCTACAATGAGCAGTTCTTC.

V and J are TRBV28 and TRBJ1-1; no clear D gene. V was trimmed by 5 bases and J by 4 bases, leaving 17 bases between them. CDR3 length: 15 residues. Looked up from germline, CDR1 is MDHEN and CDR2 is SYDVKM. CDR3 sequence: CASSQHGLSGTEAFF. The CDR3 nucleotides are TGTGCCAGCAGTCAACACGGACTCTCTGGCACTGAAGCTTTCTTT. The full variable domain, with the rest looked up from reference TRBV28 and TRBJ1-1, is DVKVTQSSRYLVKRTGEKVFLECVQDMDHENMFWYRQDPGLGLRLIYFSYDVKMKEKGDIPEGYSVSREKKERFSLILESASTNQTSMYLCASSQHGLSGTEAFFGQGTRLTVV.

The chain combines TRBV5-5 with TRBJ1-2; weak D call: TRBD1 (5 bases). CDR3 length: 13 residues. V was cut by 10 bases and J by 8 bases, with 21 bases left in between. Germline assignment: CDR1 SGHKS and CDR2 YYEKEE (reference sequence). Here the CDR3 DNA reads TGTGCCTCCTTGGGGGGGACGGCACGCGGCTACACCTTC. Its protein product is CASLGGTARGYTF.

The chain recombines TRBV7-9 with TRBJ2-4, with D possibly matching TRBD2 (5 bases). The V gene lost 5 bases and the J gene lost 2 bases, with 19 bases spanning the gap. The CDR3 contains 17 residues. Germline V CDR1 and CDR2: SEHNR, FQNEAQ (reference sequence). CDR3 in DNA: TGTGCCAGCAGCCGACGGTTGACGGGGAATCCCAAAAACATTCAGTACTTC. Its translation: CASSRRLTGNPKNIQYF.

The chain has TRBV6-5 and TRBJ1-1; 8 nucleotides line up with TRBD1. Germline CDR1 is MNHEY and CDR2 is SVGAGI. Losses at the gene ends were 7 bases for V and 5 bases for J; bases not matched to a gene: 6. This CDR3 is 13 amino acids long. For the CDR3, the DNA is TGTGCCAGCAACCAGGGGGCGGGAACTGAAGCTTTCTTT. Protein: CASNQGAGTEAFF.

CDR3 protein: CASSLSLNTEAFF. The CDR3 DNA sequence: TGTGCCAGCAGCTTATCCTTGAACACTGAAGCTTTCTTT. The rearrangement links TRBV11-2 to TRBJ1-1, with no clear D. Between the trimmed V and J ends, which lost 2 bases and 0 bases, there was a span of 4 bases. The CDR3 is 13 residues long. Germline loops: CDR1 SGHAT, CDR2 FQNNGV.

The chain links TRBV2 to TRBJ2-3; TRBD1 agrees at 7 bases. Trimming took 0 bases from V and 6 from J; bases not matched to a gene: 9. Germline V lookup: CDR1 SNHLY, CDR2 FYNNEI. CDR3 length equals 16 residues. CDR3: CASSEALRQGSDTQYF. The CDR3 DNA reads TGTGCCAGCAGTGAAGCGCTTAGACAGGGCTCTGATACGCAGTATTTT.

J is TRBJ2-7 and V is TRBV14; 9 nucleotides agree with TRBD1. CDR1 is SGHDN and CDR2 is FVKESK in the germline V gene. The CDR3 covers 16 residues. Germline trimming cut 3 bases from V and 5 bases from J; bases unmatched to any gene: 11. Here the CDR3 reads CASSQNRDRAFDEQYF. The CDR3, as DNA: TGTGCCAGCAGCCAGAACCGGGACAGGGCCTTCGACGAGCAGTACTTC. The full variable domain, completed using reference TRBV14 and TRBJ2-7, is EAGVTQFPSHSVIEKGQTVTLRCDPISGHDNLYWYRRVMGKEIKFLLHFVKESKQDESGMPNNRFLAERTGGTYSTLKVQPAELEDSGVYFCASSQNRDRAFDEQYFGPGTRLTVT.

V usage is TRBV9 and J usage is TRBJ2-4; D not certain. Trimming removed 4 bases from V and 6 bases from J, with 8 bases in between. The length of the CDR3 is 12 residues. Germline CDR1 SGDLS, CDR2 YYNGEE. As DNA, the CDR3 is TGTGCCAGCAGCTCTGACTCAAACATTCAGTACTTC. Translating gives CASSSDSNIQYF.

V gene TRBV19 combines with J gene TRBJ1-4, with 8 bases that match TRBD1. The length of the CDR3 is 14 residues. V gave up 8 bases and J gave up 0 bases; unmatched junction bases: 2. Germline CDR1 and CDR2: LNHDA and SQIVND (reference sequence). The CDR3 DNA sequence: TGTGCCAGTGGGACAGGAGCAACTAATGAAAAACTGTTTTTT. It codes for CASGTGATNEKLFF. Full variable domain (missing parts from reference TRBV19 and TRBJ1-4): DGGITQSPKYLFRKEGQNVTLSCEQNLNHDAMYWYRQDPGQGLRLIYYSQIVNDFQKGDIAEGYSVSREKKESFPLTVTSAQKNPTAFYLCASGTGATNEKLFFGSGTQLSVL.